The rows below give T cell receptor beta chains drawn from one sample of a study of CD8 T cells in ankylosing spondylitis. TCRdb redid the calling of the 5' RACE reads with MiXCR, one entry per CDR3 protein. The sample shows around 6,800 distinct CDR3 sequences, approximately 7.7% of them seen only once. Material: blood, either unsorted or a sorted T cell fraction (not recorded which). These receptors originate from a male donor with ankylosing spondylitis or in good health (not recorded which). The CDR3 runs from the conserved cysteine through the conserved F or W. D genes are given only for firm matches. Part of the rows lack a size; the others show once, few, many or a class for expanded clones.

d_call	v_call	clone_size	j_call	cdr3_aa	cdr3_nt
-	TRBV9	medium-sized	TRBJ1-1	CASSVEGGQNTEAFF	TGTGCCAGCAGCGTAGAGGGGGGCCAGAACACTGAAGCTTTCTTT
-	TRBV9	medium-sized	TRBJ2-2	CASSVGRGASGELFF	TGTGCCAGCAGTGTCGGGAGAGGGGCTAGCGGGGAGCTGTTTTTT
TRBD1	TRBV9	many	TRBJ2-5	CASSAQDREKTQYF	TGTGCCAGCAGCGCCCAGGACAGGGAAAAGACCCAGTACTTC
TRBD1	TRBV9	-	TRBJ2-1	CASSVSYRGYNEQFF	TGTGCCAGCAGCGTCTCGTACAGGGGGTACAATGAGCAGTTCTTC
-	TRBV9	-	TRBJ2-3	CASSGTAHTDTQYF	TGTGCCAGCAGTGGAACAGCTCACACAGATACGCAGTATTTT
-	TRBV9	many	TRBJ2-1	CASSKFRDAGSLEQFF	TGTGCCAGCAGCAAATTCCGGGACGCCGGATCCCTTGAGCAGTTCTTC
-	TRBV9	many	TRBJ2-4	CASSVDQGGGRIQYF	TGTGCCAGCAGCGTAGATCAGGGGGGGGGACGTATTCAGTACTTC
-	TRBV9	-	TRBJ2-5	CASSTPHQETQYF	TGTGCCAGCAGCACCCCTCACCAGGAGACCCAGTACTTC
-	TRBV9	medium-sized	TRBJ1-1	CASSATYTDSISGGTEAFF	TGTGCCAGCAGCGCAACCTACACGGACTCAATCAGCGGCGGCACTGAAGCTTTCTTT
-	TRBV9	few	TRBJ2-1	CASSVGQNYNEQFF	TGTGCCAGCAGCGTAGGACAGAACTACAATGAGCAGTTCTTC
-	TRBV9	medium-sized	TRBJ1-3	CASSAGAGNTIYF	TGTGCCAGCAGCGCAGGGGCTGGAAACACCATATATTTT
-	TRBV9	-	TRBJ2-5	CASSVMRGGGTQYF	TGTGCCAGCAGCGTGATGAGGGGGGGAGGGACCCAGTACTTC
-	TRBV9	many	TRBJ2-2	CASWGGRTGELFF	TGTGCCAGCTGGGGTGGGCGCACCGGGGAGCTGTTTTTT
TRBD2	TRBV9	many	TRBJ2-3	CASSVDERGGWADTQYF	TGTGCCAGCAGCGTAGATGAGCGGGGGGGCTGGGCAGATACGCAGTATTTT
-	TRBV9	few	TRBJ2-2	CASSQRGYTGELFF	TGTGCCAGCAGCCAGAGAGGGTACACCGGGGAGCTGTTTTTT
TRBD1	TRBV9	medium-sized	TRBJ2-3	CASSTPTGDGALTGADTQYF	TGTGCCAGCAGCACCCCCACAGGGGATGGAGCCCTAACCGGGGCAGATACGCAGTATTTT
TRBD2	TRBV9	few	TRBJ2-3	CASSETDVAGGRTDTQYF	TGTGCCAGCAGTGAAACAGACGTAGCGGGAGGACGGACAGATACGCAGTATTTT
-	TRBV9	medium-sized	TRBJ1-6	CASSVDKGPPLHF	TGTGCCAGCAGCGTAGACAAGGGCCCACCCCTCCACTTT
-	TRBV9	medium-sized	TRBJ2-1	CASSVGSSYNEQFF	TGTGCCAGCAGCGTAGGGAGCTCCTACAATGAGCAGTTCTTC
TRBD2	TRBV9	medium-sized	TRBJ2-1	CASSVAQRGGNNNEQFF	TGTGCCAGCAGCGTAGCCCAGCGGGGGGGTAACAACAATGAGCAGTTCTTC
-	TRBV9	medium-sized	TRBJ2-2	CASSVTNTGELFF	TGTGCCAGCAGCGTTACAAACACCGGGGAGCTGTTTTTT
-	TRBV9	medium-sized	TRBJ2-1	CASSVDGYNEQFF	TGTGCCAGCAGCGTAGACGGTTACAATGAGCAGTTCTTC
TRBD2	TRBV9	medium-sized	TRBJ2-5	CASSVSGSWEETQYF	TGTGCCAGCAGCGTTAGCGGGAGTTGGGAAGAGACCCAGTACTTC
TRBD2	TRBV9	medium-sized	TRBJ2-6	CASSMGGSGANVLTF	TGTGCCAGCAGCATGGGGGGGTCTGGGGCCAACGTCCTGACTTTC
-	TRBV9	medium-sized	TRBJ2-3	CASSVISTDTQYF	TGTGCCAGCAGCGTAATTAGCACAGATACGCAGTATTTT
-	TRBV9	-	TRBJ2-2	CASSPRQASNTGELFF	TGTGCCAGCAGCCCCCGACAGGCCTCGAACACCGGGGAGCTGTTTTTT
TRBD2	TRBV9	-	TRBJ2-1	CASSTRGGMVGYNEQFF	TGTGCCAGCAGCACCCGCGGGGGGATGGTGGGCTACAATGAGCAGTTCTTC
-	TRBV9	-	TRBJ2-1	CASSADPVNEQFF	TGTGCCAGCAGCGCCGATCCGGTCAATGAGCAGTTCTTC